This T cell receptor (beta chain) was recovered during a study of blood T cell repertoires in COVID-19. TCRdb keeps only in-frame clones here, not all; method: immunoSEQ multiplex PCR. The table has around 82,000 clones, approximately 85% seen once; the top ten hold 8.5% to 10%. This TCR was recovered from a man aged 45-60 years with COVID-19, enrolled during active disease. The sample consisted of peripheral blood.

CDR3 region: CSAGTASYNEQFF. The DNA for the CDR3 is TGCAGCGCCGGGACAGCTTCCTACAATGAGCAGTTCTTC. The chain has TRBV29-1 and TRBJ2-1; 7 bases fit TRBD1. The CDR3 spans 13 residues. Germline V gives CDR1 SQVTM, CDR2 ANQGSEA. V shed 7 bases, J shed 1 base, and the junction held 4 bases outside the gene matches.